The clone carrying this TCR beta chain occurred a few times. This entry comes from a study of T cells in Graves' hyperthyroidism and ophthalmopathy. TCR beta CDR3 regions were amplified from RNA. A first-round RT-PCR of the TCR CDR3 used the HTBI primer set. MiXCR, run by TCRdb on the multiplex PCR reads, gives a single entry per CDR3 protein. The repertoire holds 600,000 to 650,000 distinct CDR3 sequences, with 15% to 20% as singletons. Germline CDR1 is MNHEY and CDR2 is SMNVEV (reference sequence). Trimming removed 2 bases from V and 6 bases from J, with 14 bases in between. This CDR3 comprises 14 residues. Out of more than 8 ml of fresh peripheral blood came the PBMCs.

This rearrangement joins TRBV27 to TRBJ2-7; tentative D call: TRBD1 (6 bases). The sequenced sample was blood. This clonotype was obtained from a woman in her thirties with Graves' hyperthyroidism. CDR3 coding DNA: TGTGCCAGCAGTTTAATGTTCCAGGGGTCCGAGCAGTACTTC. Amino acids: CASSLMFQGSEQYF.